The entry that follows covers one T cell receptor (beta chain) sequence. Antigen unknown. The CDR3 is made up of 15 amino acids. The V end lost 2 bases, the J end lost 5 bases, and 16 bases lay between the germline ends. CDR1 SGHNT and CDR2 YYREEE come from the germline V gene (reference sequence). The sample is drawn from a study of Ad26.COV2.S vaccination and SARS-CoV-2 variants. Study-wide background: The donor belonged to the COV1001 Ad26.COV2.S trial arm.

TCRdb keeps only in-frame clones here, not all; method: immunoSEQ multiplex PCR. The top ten hold 3.6% of the sample, which has roughly 420,000 clones, 70% to 90% seen once. This sample's treatment: over 15 received Ad26.COV2.S at low or high dose, single or two shots; about 5 received placebo; per-sample allocation not given. The samples date from day 63 after the first vaccine or placebo injection. Study-level results: Following vaccination, spike-specific CD8+ and CD4+ T cell responses reportedly exhibited substantial breadth.

This clonotype was obtained from a person aged 18-60 years who received the Ad26.COV2.S COVID-19 vaccine or a placebo. J is TRBJ1-1 and V is TRBV5-4, with D hard to call. The sample here was peripheral blood, taken in a trial of Ad26.COV2.S vaccine versus placebo. In DNA, the CDR3 is TGTGCCAGCAGCTTACCGTCAGCGCTTAGGACTGAAGCTTTCTTT. Translation gives CASSLPSALRTEAFF.